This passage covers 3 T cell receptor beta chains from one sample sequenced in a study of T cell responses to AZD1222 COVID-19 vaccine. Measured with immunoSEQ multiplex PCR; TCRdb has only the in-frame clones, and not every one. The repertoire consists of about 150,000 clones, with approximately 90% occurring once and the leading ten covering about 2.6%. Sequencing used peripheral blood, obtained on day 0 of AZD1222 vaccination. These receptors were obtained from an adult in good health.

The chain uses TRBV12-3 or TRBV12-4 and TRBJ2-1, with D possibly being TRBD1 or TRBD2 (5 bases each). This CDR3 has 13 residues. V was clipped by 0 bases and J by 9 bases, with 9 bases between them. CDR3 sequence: CASSLAGASEQFF. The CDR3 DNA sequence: TGTGCCAGCAGTTTAGCCGGGGCCAGTGAGCAGTTCTTC.

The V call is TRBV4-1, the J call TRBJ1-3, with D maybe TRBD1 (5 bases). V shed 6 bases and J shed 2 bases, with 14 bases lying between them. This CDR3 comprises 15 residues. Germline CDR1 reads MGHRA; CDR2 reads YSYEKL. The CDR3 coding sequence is TGCGCCAGCAGGCTACAGGATTCCCCTGGAAACACCATATATTTT. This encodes CASRLQDSPGNTIYF.

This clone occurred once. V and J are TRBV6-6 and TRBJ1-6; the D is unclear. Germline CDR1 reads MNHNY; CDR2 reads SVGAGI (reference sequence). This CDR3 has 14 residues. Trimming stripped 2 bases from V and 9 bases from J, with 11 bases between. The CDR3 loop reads CASSYLSGGSPLHF. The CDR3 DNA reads TGTGCCAGCAGTTACCTTTCCGGAGGTTCACCCCTCCACTTT.